What follows are 8 T cell receptor beta chains derived from one specimen sequenced in a study of shared clonotypes between healthy human individuals. The method was immunoSEQ multiplex PCR; TCRdb's version includes in-frame clones alone and lacks a portion of them. Among 2 million to 2.5 million clones, under 95% were seen once, and the ten largest hold about 0.39%. Sequencing input: naive CD4+ T cells from PBMCs. The subset was: CD45RA+ positively selected. The receptors stem from a man younger than 30 in good health. Some clones in this sample may be carry-over from other donors' samples.

The V and J genes are TRBV5-6 and TRBJ2-2, with 14 bases aligning to TRBD2. Trimming cost V 3 bases and J 5 bases; bases outside gene matches: 6. The germline V gene encodes CDR1 SGHDT and CDR2 YYEEEE. The CDR3 runs 17 residues. CDR3 loop: CASSSGTSGRWTGELFF. The CDR3 nucleotides read TGTGCCAGCAGCTCCGGGACTAGCGGGAGATGGACCGGGGAGCTGTTTTTT.

The chain has TRBV7-6 and TRBJ2-5; perhaps TRBD2 as D (6 bases). The CDR3 is 16 amino acids. Germline V gene sequence: CDR1 SGHVS, CDR2 FNYEAQ. The V gene lost 1 base and the J gene lost 4 bases, with 16 bases spanning the gap. Here the CDR3 DNA reads TGTGCCAGCAGCTTAGAAGGGACTCCCTTCACAGAGACCCAGTACTTC. Protein product: CASSLEGTPFTETQYF.

The chain recombines TRBV7-2 with TRBJ2-1; the match to TRBD2 covers 7 bases. CDR3 length equals 14 residues. Germline V gives CDR1 SGHTA, CDR2 FQGNSA. V lost 6 bases and J lost 8; bases outside the gene matches: 10. CDR3 protein: CASRSGGSTHEQFF. CDR3 nucleotide sequence: TGTGCCAGCAGGTCCGGCGGGAGTACACATGAGCAGTTCTTC.

About this clone itself: In the same sample, other DNA sequences code for this CDR3. The chain has TRBV7-2 and TRBJ1-3; D ambiguous. From germline, CDR1 is SGHTA and CDR2 FQGNSA. Trimming removed 1 base at V and 5 bases at J, with 3 bases between. There are 12 residues in the CDR3. The CDR3, as DNA: TGTGCCAGCAGCTTAGTCAGAAACACCATATATTTT. Amino acids: CASSLVRNTIYF.

This chain uses TRBV5-1 with TRBJ2-5, with TRBD2 as a possible D gene (5 bases). There are 15 residues in the CDR3. Germline lookup yields CDR1 SGHRS and CDR2 YFSETQ. The ends were cut back, 0 bases at V and 3 bases at J, with 12 bases in the middle. For the CDR3, the DNA is TGCGCCAGCAGCTTGGTAGTGGGAGCGAAAGAGACCCAGTACTTC. This encodes CASSLVVGAKETQYF.

This clone was detected once. This chain uses TRBV27 with TRBJ2-7, with D possibly TRBD2 on 5 matching bases. The V gene lost 6 bases and the J gene lost 2 bases, with 8 bases spanning the gap. CDR1 and CDR2 (germline): MNHEY, SMNVEV (reference sequence). CDR3 length equals 12 residues. The DNA for the CDR3 is TGTGCCAGCAGGGGGAGACCCTACGAGCAGTACTTC. It yields the protein CASRGRPYEQYF.

The rearrangement joins TRBV4-1 to TRBJ2-7; 9 bases fit TRBD1. Losses at the gene ends were 0 bases for V and 0 bases for J; bases not matched to a gene: 9. The CDR3 is made up of 18 amino acids. Germline V gene data show CDR1 as MGHRA and CDR2 as YSYEKL. The CDR3 nucleotides are TGCGCCAGCAGCCAAGAACGGCGCGGGACAGGGAGCTCCTACGAGCAGTACTTC. This codes for CASSQERRGTGSSYEQYF.

This clone was observed once. The sample has other DNA sequences that encode this CDR3 too. The rearrangement uses TRBV27 and TRBJ2-7, with unresolved D. Trimming took off 2 bases at V and 3 bases at J, with 8 bases between the two ends. The V gene's germline CDR1 is MNHEY and CDR2 SMNVEV (reference sequence). This CDR3 region has 13 residues. DNA of the CDR3: TGTGCCAGCAGTTTAGGCCGGAGCTACGAGCAGTACTTC. Translated: CASSLGRSYEQYF.